This is a list of T cell receptor beta chains from one sample in a study of T cell repertoires in cytomegalovirus infection. From the reads, TCRdb called clonotypes with MiXCR, one entry per CDR3 protein. Found here are approximately 500,000 distinct CDR3 sequences, 16% of them singletons; the top ten hold 20% to 30%. The sequenced sample was CD8+ T cells from PBMCs. Source of these receptors: a human donor in good health (CMV status not recorded). Some clones in this sample may be carry-over from other donors' samples. Each CDR3 is given with its conserved first and last residue. The order of the fields is D gene, V gene, clone size, CDR3 length, J gene, CDR3 protein, CDR3 DNA. The D gene is left open where the match is weak. Clone size appears in some rows only: once, few, many, or a class for an expanded clone.

>TRBD2|TRBV6-6|few|15|TRBJ2-7
CASSWEAGGGDEQYF
TGTGCCAGCAGTTGGGAAGCGGGGGGGGGGGACGAGCAGTACTTC
>TRBD1|TRBV28|-|15|TRBJ2-2
CASQSGTGGIGELFF
TGTGCCAGCCAGTCAGGGACAGGGGGGATCGGGGAGCTGTTTTTT
>-|TRBV20-1|-|14|TRBJ2-3
CSARPGAISDTQYF
TGCAGTGCTAGACCAGGGGCTATCTCAGATACGCAGTATTTT
>-|TRBV28|many|14|TRBJ2-1
CASSLFRTTNEQFF
TGTGCCAGCAGTTTATTTCGGACTACAAATGAGCAGTTCTTC
>TRBD2|TRBV6-6|few|16|TRBJ2-5
CASSYAAGGGRETQYF
TGTGCCAGCAGTTACGCGGCGGGAGGGGGTAGGGAGACCCAGTACTTC
>TRBD2|TRBV28|few|19|TRBJ2-1
CASSFPRTSGRATYNEQFF
TGTGCCAGCAGTTTCCCTCGGACTAGCGGGAGGGCCACCTACAATGAGCAGTTCTTC
>-|TRBV5-4|-|16|TRBJ2-2
CASSLGRSGNTGELFF
TGTGCCAGCAGCTTAGGGCGGAGCGGGAACACCGGGGAGCTGTTTTTT
>TRBD1|TRBV20-1|few|14|TRBJ1-1
CSAPRDRENTEAFF
TGCAGTGCTCCACGGGACAGGGAGAACACTGAAGCTTTCTTT
>TRBD2|TRBV7-8|-|17|TRBJ2-3
CASSFPRGGLSTDMQYF
TGTGCCAGCAGCTTCCCGCGCGGGGGACTGAGCACAGATATGCAGTATTTT
>TRBD2|TRBV7-9|many|16|TRBJ2-5
CASSPSGGTIQETQYF
TGTGCCAGCAGCCCTAGCGGGGGGACCATCCAAGAGACCCAGTACTTC
>-|TRBV20-1|-|14|TRBJ2-7
CSARDQGPAYEQYF
TGCAGTGCTAGAGATCAGGGGCCCGCCTACGAGCAGTACTTC